The 21 T cell receptor beta chains presented below share a single source sample, sequenced in a study of OX40 agonist ivuxolimab in advanced cancers. Generated by immunoSEQ multiplex PCR, the TCRdb table keeps only in-frame clones and is missing some. The table records about 72,000 clones, around 89% of them present only once. This material consisted of CD4+ or CD8+ T cells sorted from blood, taken in a trial of the OX40 agonist ivuxolimab. The receptors here all came from an adult with an advanced solid tumor such as melanoma, head and neck, liver or kidney cancer.

J is TRBJ2-7 and V is TRBV28; D not resolved. V shed 4 bases and J shed 7 bases, with 11 bases lying between them. CDR1 and CDR2 from the germline V gene are MDHEN and SYDVKM. The CDR3 contains 12 residues. CDR3 amino acids: CASSSTLQEQYF. The CDR3 DNA is TGTGCCAGCAGTTCGACCCTCCAAGAGCAGTACTTC.

The chain combines TRBV2 with TRBJ2-1, with 8 bases fitting TRBD1. CDR1 is SNHLY and CDR2 is FYNNEI in the germline V gene. The CDR3 is 14 amino acids. Unmatched junction bases numbered 5, after V lost 6 bases and J lost 4 bases. CDR3 residues: CASRRQGKYNEQFF. The CDR3 bases are TGTGCCAGCAGAAGACAGGGGAAATACAATGAGCAGTTCTTC.

The V gene is TRBV19, the J gene TRBJ1-2, with 7 bases lining up with TRBD1. CDR1 is LNHDA and CDR2 is SQIVND in the germline V gene (reference sequence). V was clipped by 0 bases and J by 3 bases; unmatched bases: 4. The CDR3 has 15 amino acids. The CDR3 loop is CASSIDQDRDYGYTF. CDR3 nucleotides: TGTGCCAGTAGTATAGATCAAGACAGGGACTATGGCTACACCTTC.

The chain employs TRBV5-4 and TRBJ2-7; TRBD2 agrees at 7 bases. The CDR3 covers 17 residues. The V segment lost 4 bases and the J segment 6 bases; nucleotides outside the gene matches: 19. CDR1 and CDR2 (germline): SGHNT, YYREEE (reference sequence). CDR3 in DNA: TGTGCCAGCAGCACCCCTCAAGCGGGACCCCAGACCCCCGAGCAGTACTTC. Its protein product is CASSTPQAGPQTPEQYF.

The chain couples TRBV5-6 to TRBJ1-3, with no clear D. The CDR3 runs to 15 residues. Between the trimmed V and J ends, which lost 4 bases and 0 bases, there was a span of 11 bases. CDR1 and CDR2 from the germline V gene are SGHDT and YYEEEE. CDR3 in amino acids: CASSPFGSSGNTIYF. The CDR3 nucleotides are TGTGCCAGCAGCCCTTTTGGGTCCTCTGGAAACACCATATATTTT.

The chain joins TRBV5-1 to TRBJ2-1; D gene unclear. This CDR3 contains 14 residues. Deletions cut 0 bases from V and 3 bases from J, with 7 bases between. Germline V gene sequence: CDR1 SGHRS, CDR2 YFSETQ. CDR3 DNA: TGCGCCAGCAGCTTGGATTCCCTCTACAATGAGCAGTTCTTC. Its protein is CASSLDSLYNEQFF.

The chain uses TRBV7-2 and TRBJ2-3; 13 bases match TRBD2. The CDR3 loop spans 16 amino acids. V gave up 5 bases and J gave up 4 bases; unmatched junction bases: 6. Germline V CDR1 and CDR2: SGHTA, FQGNSA. CDR3 sequence: CASSPGLAGRADTQYF. In DNA, the CDR3 is TGTGCCAGCAGCCCGGGACTAGCGGGGCGGGCAGATACGCAGTATTTT.

CDR3 amino acids: CASSSGRSVKTSTDTQYF. CDR3 bases: TGTGCCAGCAGCTCGGGTCGGTCGGTGAAAACTAGCACAGATACGCAGTATTTT. The gene calls are TRBV11-3 and TRBJ2-3; D unresolved. Deletions cut 4 bases from V and 0 bases from J, with 20 bases between. The CDR3 totals 18 residues. In germline, CDR1 is SGHNT, CDR2 YENEEA.

The V call is TRBV18, the J call TRBJ1-4; TRBD1 agrees at 7 bases. CDR1 is KGHSH and CDR2 is LQKENI in the germline V gene. V lost 1 base to trimming and J lost 5 bases; unmatched junction nucleotides: 1. This CDR3 has 14 amino acids. CDR3 coding DNA: TGTGCCAGCTCACCACAGGGGGCCAATGAAAAACTGTTTTTT. It is translated as CASSPQGANEKLFF.

This rearrangement joins TRBV12-5 to TRBJ2-7; D possibly corresponds to TRBD2 (6 bases). V was clipped by 1 base and J by 0 bases, with 16 bases between them. The germline V gene encodes CDR1 LGHNT and CDR2 FRNRAP. This CDR3 has 17 amino acids. The CDR3 loop is CASGLARAVGSSYEQYF. The CDR3 bases are TGTGCTAGTGGTTTGGCCCGGGCCGTCGGGAGCTCCTACGAGCAGTACTTC.

V gene TRBV7-2 combines with J gene TRBJ1-2, with D possibly TRBD1 on 6 matching bases. V lost 1 base to trimming and J lost 10 bases, with 22 bases between them. Germline CDR1 and CDR2: SGHTA and FQGNSA. This CDR3 region has 16 residues. The CDR3 loop reads CASSLVRPGQGYDYTF. The CDR3 nucleotides read TGTGCCAGCAGCTTAGTCCGCCCGGGCCAGGGGTACGACTACACCTTC.

This chain uses TRBV7-2 with TRBJ2-2; no reliable D call. Germline V gene sequence: CDR1 SGHTA, CDR2 FQGNSA. V lost 1 base and J 4 bases, leaving 7 bases between the germline ends. The CDR3 consists of 14 residues. Here the CDR3 DNA reads TGTGCCAGCAGCTTAGTCCTTGCCACCGGGGAGCTGTTTTTT. Its protein product is CASSLVLATGELFF.

The chain couples TRBV19 to TRBJ1-4, with D unclear. The CDR3 spans 12 residues. V was cut by 4 bases and J by 7 bases, with 7 bases left in between. Looked up from germline, CDR1 is LNHDA and CDR2 is SQIVND (reference sequence). Here the CDR3 reads CASSTRGEKLFF. The CDR3 DNA reads TGTGCCAGTAGTACCCGGGGTGAAAAACTGTTTTTT.

The rearrangement links TRBV5-4 to TRBJ2-5, with D perhaps TRBD1 or TRBD2 (5 bases each). CDR3 length: 14 residues. Germline CDR1 reads SGHNT; CDR2 reads YYREEE (reference sequence). Trimming stripped 0 bases from V and 2 bases from J, with 8 bases between. Here the CDR3 reads CASSLGDRQETQYF. The CDR3 DNA sequence: TGTGCCAGCAGCTTGGGGGACCGGCAAGAGACCCAGTACTTC.

This clone was recorded a few times. The V and J genes are TRBV28 and TRBJ1-2; TRBD1 agrees at 8 bases. Per the germline V gene, CDR1 is MDHEN and CDR2 is SYDVKM. CDR3 length: 13 residues. Unmatched junction bases numbered 1, after V lost 3 bases and J lost 4 bases. CDR3 amino acids: CASSFTGGYGYTF. In DNA, the CDR3 is TGTGCCAGCAGTTTTACAGGGGGCTATGGCTACACCTTC.

The V and J genes are TRBV7-2 and TRBJ2-1; 12 bases are shared with TRBD1. V lost 0 bases, J lost 8 bases, and 5 bases stayed unmatched. This CDR3 has 16 amino acids. Germline CDR1 SGHTA, CDR2 FQGNSA. The CDR3 loop reads CASSLAAGQGAYEQFF. For the CDR3, the DNA is TGTGCCAGCAGCTTAGCGGCGGGACAGGGGGCCTATGAGCAGTTCTTC.

As concerns this clone: The sample contains more than one DNA sequence encoding this CDR3. This chain uses TRBV6-5 with TRBJ2-2; 10 bases are a match to TRBD2. CDR1 is MNHEY and CDR2 is SVGAGI in the germline V gene. V shed 6 bases, J shed 2 bases, and the junction held 3 bases outside the gene matches. CDR3 length: 15 residues. CDR3 loop: CASRLAGVNTGELFF. As DNA, the CDR3 is TGTGCCAGCAGGCTAGCGGGAGTTAACACCGGGGAGCTGTTTTTT.

V is TRBV28 and J is TRBJ1-1; D is uncertain. The CDR3 covers 12 residues. CDR1 and CDR2 (germline): MDHEN, SYDVKM. Trimming took 6 bases from V and 6 from J, leaving 11 bases between them. As DNA, the CDR3 is TGTGCCAGCAGCCTTAGTTCCGCTGAAGCTTTCTTT. Amino acids: CASSLSSAEAFF.

CDR3 bases: TGCAGCGTCACTTTCTGGTCGGGGACTATTGCAAAACTGTTTTTT. Protein product: CSVTFWSGTIAKLFF. This chain links TRBV29-1 with TRBJ1-4; D might be TRBD1 (5 bases). Trimming removed 6 bases at V and 10 bases at J, with 24 bases between. This CDR3 has 15 residues. The V gene's germline CDR1 is SQVTM and CDR2 ANQGSEA. The complete variable domain, with remaining parts taken from reference TRBV29-1 and TRBJ1-4, reads SAVISQKPSRDICQRGTSLTIQCQVDSQVTMMFWYRQQPGQSLTLIATANQGSEATYESGFVIDKFPISRPNLTFSTLTVSNMSPEDSSIYLCSVTFWSGTIAKLFFGSGTQLSVL.

The chain is built from TRBV27 and TRBJ2-4, with TRBD2 matching over 14 bases. Germline V gene data show CDR1 as MNHEY and CDR2 as SMNVEV (reference sequence). The CDR3 extends over 18 amino acids. The V gene end was trimmed by 5 bases and the J gene end by 2 bases; junction bases not matched to a gene: 8. The CDR3 reads CASSATGLAGDTKNIQYF. In DNA form, the CDR3 reads TGTGCCAGCAGTGCAACGGGACTAGCGGGGGACACCAAAAACATTCAGTACTTC.

This clone was seen only once. The chain joins TRBV4-3 to TRBJ1-1; D is undetermined. The germline V and J ends were trimmed by 1 base and 0 bases, with 9 bases remaining between them. The CDR3 length is 15 residues. From germline, CDR1 is LGHNA and CDR2 YSLEER. DNA of the CDR3: TGCGCCAGCAGCCAAGCCCACGGCATGAACACTGAAGCTTTCTTT. Amino acids: CASSQAHGMNTEAFF.